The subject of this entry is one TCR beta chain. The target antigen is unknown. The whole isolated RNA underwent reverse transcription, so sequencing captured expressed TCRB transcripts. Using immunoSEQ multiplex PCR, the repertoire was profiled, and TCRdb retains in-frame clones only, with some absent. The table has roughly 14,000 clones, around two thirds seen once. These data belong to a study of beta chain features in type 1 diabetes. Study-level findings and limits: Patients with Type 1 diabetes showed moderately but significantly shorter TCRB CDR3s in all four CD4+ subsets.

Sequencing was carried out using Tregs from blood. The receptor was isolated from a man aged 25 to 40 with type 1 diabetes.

The CDR3 DNA follows: TGTGCCAGCAGCTTACAGGCCGGGACAGGGTTGTACAATGAGCAGTTCTTC. This encodes CASSLQAGTGLYNEQFF. The J gene is TRBJ2-1, the V gene TRBV7-2, with 9 bases fitting TRBD1. Germline lookup yields CDR1 SGHTA and CDR2 FQGNSA. There are 17 residues in the CDR3. V lost 2 bases to trimming and J lost 4 bases; unmatched junction nucleotides: 9.